This T cell receptor (beta chain) was profiled in a study of blood T cell repertoires in COVID-19. Across the whole study: T cells, B-cell-depleted T cells, or PBMCs provided the cDNA or gDNA that served as material.

Study processing details: Amplification of reference gene primers provided the estimated nucleated cell counts. The data were produced by immunoSEQ multiplex PCR, yet TCRdb's version contains in-frame clones alone and is incomplete. V, J and clone size are those of that table, while D and trimming were read from the DNA. The data hold around 390,000 clones, with around nine tenths observed a single time. Among Cohort 3 donors, those recovered had two negative PCRs, clearance, or symptom resolution. Germline CDR1 is SGHNT and CDR2 is YYREEE (reference sequence). The CDR3 totals 13 residues. After removal of 3 bases from V and 6 bases from J, the junction contained 3 bases not matched to a gene.

The source of this sequence is a woman between 50 and 59 years old who had recovered from COVID-19. Source material: PBMCs or T cells enriched from blood (not recorded which). The rearrangement joins TRBV5-4 to TRBJ2-7; 10 positions agree with TRBD1. CDR3 DNA sequence: TGTGCCAGCAGCTCCGGGACAGGGGTCGAGCAGTACTTC. Amino acid sequence: CASSSGTGVEQYF.